This TCR beta chain was profiled in a study of TIL therapy for anti-PD-1-resistant metastatic lung cancer. The germline V gene encodes CDR1 SGHRS and CDR2 YFSETQ. V trimming: 3 bases; J trimming: 2 bases; junction bases outside the gene matches: 8. The CDR3 has 16 residues. The immunoSEQ assay was v3. Sequenced by immunoSEQ multiplex PCR; TCRdb stores in-frame clones only, minus some. The sample holds 50,000 or so clones, 65% to 80% seen once. Indicated time point: pre-treatment sample, taken before nivolumab and TIL therapy. The sequence came from a woman aged 30 to 85 with non-small cell lung cancer. The rearrangement joins TRBV5-1 to TRBJ2-3; 8 bases are a match to TRBD2. The starting material was blood, obtained at baseline. The CDR3, as DNA: TGCGCCAGCAGCTCCCTCTTCGGGGGGGACACAGATACGCAGTATTTT. Translating it yields CASSSLFGGDTDTQYF.